Here is one T cell receptor (beta chain) with its context. This CDR3 spans 17 amino acids. Germline V gene sequence: CDR1 SGDLS, CDR2 YYNGEE. With V trimmed by 5 bases and J by 1 base, 13 bases remained unmatched. This record comes from a study of shared clonotypes between healthy human individuals. Study overall: Donors were a couple of women and a few men aged 18 to 49.

Terminally differentiated effector memory CD45RA+ cells were left out of the naive CD8 fraction, which was CD45RO-negative and positively selected for CCR7. Donors, without exception, were Caucasian adults residing in Nashville, Tennessee. Replicate PCRs run on sorted subsets employed approximately 0.2 ug DNA, about 27,000 T cell genomes. Clones were sequenced by immunoSEQ multiplex PCR, and TCRdb holds only the in-frame ones, with some missing. This sample has about 750,000 clones; over 90% occur once, and the top ten carry nearly 25%. The rearrangement uses TRBV9 and TRBJ2-3, with 7 nucleotides matching TRBD1. The sequence was obtained from a man aged 25 to 40 in good health. The sequencing sample was made of naive CD8+ T cells sorted from blood. CDR3 sequence (DNA): TGTGCCAGCAGTTCCCAAGGGACAGCGACCGGCACAGATACGCAGTATTTT. Translated, it gives CASSSQGTATGTDTQYF.